This TCR beta chain was recovered during a study of patients and donors after allogeneic stem cell transplantation. The junction had 5 bases not matched to a gene; V was cut back by 2 bases and J by 4 bases. The germline V gene has CDR1 MNHEY and CDR2 SMNVEV (reference sequence). The CDR3 is made up of 16 amino acids. MiXCR, run by TCRdb on the RT-PCR reads, gives a single entry per CDR3 protein. The sample comprises around 160,000 distinct CDR3 sequences, around 30% of which are singletons, and around 3.3% rests with the top ten. What was sequenced was blood, either unsorted or a sorted T cell fraction (not recorded which). The V gene is TRBV27, the J gene TRBJ2-3; 11 nucleotides line up with TRBD1. The source of this sequence is a human donor who was either an allogeneic HSCT recipient or a stem cell or donor lymphocyte infusion donor (not recorded which). It is not recorded whose cells these are; they may come from a transplant donor. The CDR3 sequence is CASSLMWGQGADTQYF. Here the CDR3 DNA reads TGTGCCAGCAGTTTAATGTGGGGACAGGGGGCAGATACGCAGTATTTT.